This TCR beta chain was found in a study of blood T cells in healthy people across ages. Points from the study as a whole: Both higher diversity and more naive CD4+ cells marked long-lived donors when set against aged donors.

The second PCR ran roughly 6 to 12 cycles with a sample-barcoded 5' primer and J-beta primers. Samples each returned at least 3 million CDR3-containing paired-end reads. One entry per CDR3 protein, called by TCRdb with MiXCR from the 5' RACE reads. The sample holds about 1.6 million distinct CDR3 sequences, almost 35% seen once. In regard to this clonotype: What it binds is unknown. An end of the junction does not agree with germline; a read error may underlie this.

Isolated per sample were at least 7 million PBMCs. CDR1 and CDR2 from the germline V gene are SGDLS and YYNGEE. The CDR3 loop spans 17 amino acids. The chain uses TRBV9 and TRBJ2-6, with D possibly TRBD1 on 6 matching bases. The receptor comes from a woman in her twenties or thirties in good health. The sample taken for sequencing was blood. CDR3 region: CASSPQGQRSEANVLTF. The CDR3, as DNA: TGTGCCAGCAGCCCACAGGGTCAGCGCTCTGAGGCCAACGTCCTGACTTTC.